A single sample is the source of the 17 T cell receptor beta chains below, sequenced in a study of blood T cell repertoires in COVID-19. Clones were sequenced by immunoSEQ multiplex PCR, and TCRdb holds only the in-frame ones, with some missing. The repertoire holds 250,000 or so clones, roughly nine tenths seen once, with about 4.6% in the top ten. Material for sequencing was peripheral blood. The receptors shown here come from a woman in her 40s who had recovered from COVID-19.

As DNA, the CDR3 is TGCGCCAGCAGCCCCGGCCTGACGGGGGAAGACGAGCAGTACTTC. Translation: CASSPGLTGEDEQYF. The chain carries TRBV5-1 and TRBJ2-7; tentatively, D is TRBD2 (6 bases). The CDR3 runs to 15 residues. Per the germline V gene, CDR1 is SGHRS and CDR2 is YFSETQ. V was clipped by 4 bases and J by 5 bases, with 19 bases between them.

This sequence joins TRBV9 and TRBJ2-1; 13 bases are a match to TRBD2. CDR1 and CDR2 (germline): SGDLS, YYNGEE. The CDR3 sequence is 16 residues long. The trim removed 3 bases at V and 5 bases at J, leaving 5 bases unmatched. The CDR3 DNA follows: TGTGCCAGCAGCGCCTCCGGGACTAGCGGGAACAATGAGCAGTTCTTC. Translation gives CASSASGTSGNNEQFF.

This clone appeared a few times. The gene calls are TRBV2 and TRBJ2-3, with D perhaps TRBD2 (6 bases). Looked up from germline, CDR1 is SNHLY and CDR2 is FYNNEI. CDR3 length: 13 amino acids. V was clipped by 5 bases and J by 8 bases, with 14 bases between them. In DNA form, the CDR3 reads TGTGCCAGCAGTAACCGGGGGTCGACTACGCAGTATTTT. Its translation: CASSNRGSTTQYF.

Notes on this clone: The sample carries other DNA sequences with the same CDR3. The rearrangement links TRBV24-1 to TRBJ1-2, with a weak D call TRBD1 (5 bases). The CDR3 sequence is 14 residues long. The germline gives CDR1 KGHDR, CDR2 SFDVKD. V was clipped by 4 bases and J by 2 bases, with 10 bases between them. The CDR3 DNA is TGTGCCACCAGTGACCGCGCAGGGAACTATGGCTACACCTTC. It translates to CATSDRAGNYGYTF.

The rearrangement links TRBV24-1 to TRBJ2-7, with D possibly TRBD1 on 5 matching bases. The CDR3 runs to 13 residues. Germline-derived CDR1 and CDR2 are KGHDR and SFDVKD. Trimming left V 3 bases short and J 7 bases short, with 12 bases between. CDR3 in amino acids: CATSDPPRVEQYF. In DNA, the CDR3 is TGTGCCACCAGTGATCCCCCCAGGGTTGAGCAGTACTTC.

J is TRBJ2-5 and V is TRBV18; the match to TRBD2 covers 7 bases. Germline CDR1 is KGHSH and CDR2 is LQKENI. CDR3 length: 15 residues. V shed 4 bases and J 5 bases; nucleotides not matched to a gene: 10. The CDR3 reads CASSLDPAGVETQYF. CDR3 coding DNA: TGTGCCAGCTCACTTGATCCGGCGGGAGTGGAGACCCAGTACTTC.

CDR3 region: CASSLTGQGYSPLHF. The CDR3 DNA reads as TGTGCCAGCAGCTTAACAGGACAGGGGTACTCACCCCTCCACTTT. The chain is built from TRBV7-6 and TRBJ1-6, with 9 bases lining up with TRBD1. The CDR3 contains 15 residues. With 2 bases clipped from V and 10 bases from J, the junction kept 6 bases outside the gene matches. Looked up from germline, CDR1 is SGHVS and CDR2 is FNYEAQ.

The chain links TRBV19 to TRBJ1-6; 10 bases fit TRBD1. V shed 8 bases, J shed 12 bases, and the junction held 4 bases outside the gene matches. This CDR3 is 12 amino acids long. CDR1 is LNHDA and CDR2 is SQIVND in the germline V gene (reference sequence). CDR3 loop: CASGTGVRPLHF. The CDR3 bases are TGTGCCAGTGGGACAGGGGTTAGACCCCTCCACTTT.

The V gene is TRBV19, the J gene TRBJ2-1; possible D gene TRBD2, 6 bases. CDR3 length equals 15 residues. Germline loops: CDR1 LNHDA, CDR2 SQIVND (reference sequence). Trimming shortened V by 3 bases and J by 4 bases, and 13 bases separated the two germline ends. The CDR3 sequence: CASSIGGSPYNEQFF. The CDR3 region has the DNA TGTGCCAGTAGTATTGGGGGGAGTCCATACAATGAGCAGTTCTTC.

V usage is TRBV6-5 and J usage is TRBJ1-4; TRBD1 matches 10 bases. The CDR3 spans 14 residues. Germline CDR1 reads MNHEY; CDR2 reads SVGAGI. J was trimmed by 8 bases and V by 6 bases; bases with no gene match: 6. CDR3 loop: CASRPTGGREKLFF. CDR3 bases: TGTGCCAGCAGGCCGACAGGGGGCAGGGAAAAACTGTTTTTT.

J is TRBJ1-4 and V is TRBV13, with D maybe TRBD1 (5 bases). Germline CDR1 is PRHDT and CDR2 is FYEKMQ (reference sequence). This CDR3 region has 13 residues. Trimming took off 2 bases at V and 8 bases at J, with 9 bases between the two ends. The CDR3 region has the DNA TGTGCCAGCAGCTTATCAGGGTACGAAAAACTGTTTTTT. This translates into CASSLSGYEKLFF.

The J gene is TRBJ2-3, the V gene TRBV11-3, with 7 bases that match TRBD2. The CDR3 totals 13 residues. The V segment lost 8 bases and the J segment 8 bases; nucleotides outside the gene matches: 10. Looked up from germline, CDR1 is SGHNT and CDR2 is YENEEA. CDR3 sequence reads: CASAGAGAGTQYF. CDR3 bases: TGTGCCAGCGCTGGGGCGGGAGCGGGTACGCAGTATTTT.

V gene TRBV9 combines with J gene TRBJ1-2, with 7 nucleotides matching TRBD1. V shed 7 bases, J shed 5 bases, and the junction held 11 bases outside the gene matches. This CDR3 has 14 amino acids. Germline assignment: CDR1 SGDLS and CDR2 YYNGEE. CDR3 sequence reads: CASAKRQGFYGYTF. The CDR3 coding sequence is TGTGCCAGCGCTAAGCGACAGGGCTTTTATGGCTACACCTTC.

The genes are TRBV29-1 and TRBJ2-4; a weak D match, TRBD1 (6 bases). Trimming shortened V by 4 bases and J by 12 bases, and 10 bases separated the two germline ends. The CDR3 is made up of 10 amino acids. The germline V gene encodes CDR1 SQVTM and CDR2 ANQGSEA. As DNA, the CDR3 is TGCAGCGTTGGGCAGGGGAGTCAGTACTTC. Translating it yields CSVGQGSQYF.

V usage is TRBV4-1 and J usage is TRBJ1-2; D is possibly TRBD1 (5 bases). Germline V gene data show CDR1 as MGHRA and CDR2 as YSYEKL. The CDR3 consists of 14 residues. Between the trimmed V and J ends, which lost 3 bases and 3 bases, there was a span of 11 bases. CDR3 sequence (DNA): TGCGCCAGCAGCCAGGGGCCGGGAGACTATGGCTACACCTTC. Its translation is CASSQGPGDYGYTF.

The chain is built from TRBV11-3 and TRBJ2-4, with 9 nucleotides matching TRBD1. The CDR3 is 16 amino acids. Germline loops: CDR1 SGHNT, CDR2 YENEEA. Trimming took 5 bases from V and 1 from J; bases not matched to a gene: 6. The CDR3 DNA is TGTGCCAGCAGCCCCGACAGGGGGGAGGCCAAAAACATTCAGTACTTC. Protein sequence: CASSPDRGEAKNIQYF.

As regards this clone: The junction departs from the called germline gene at one end, perhaps through a read error. This chain links TRBV6-6 with TRBJ1-1, with D maybe TRBD1 (6 bases). The CDR3 is 14 residues long. Germline assignment: CDR1 MNHNY and CDR2 SVGAGI (reference sequence). The CDR3 DNA sequence: TGTGCCAGCAATTACGGGGGCACGGGCACTGAAGCTTTCTTT. This encodes CASNYGGTGTEAFF.